This TCR beta chain was sequenced in a study of blood T cell repertoires in COVID-19. Study-level background: Sources were T cells, B-cell-depleted T cells, or PBMCs; the material itself was cDNA or gDNA.

As originally analysed: Amplification from reference gene primers served as the basis for estimated nucleated cell counts. Here immunoSEQ multiplex PCR was the method, and the copy in TCRdb shows in-frame clones only, minus some. D and trimming come from the DNA, and the V and J calls and clone size come from that table. The data contain about 180,000 clones, 88% of them seen just once; the ten biggest clones take up roughly 9%. V shed 5 bases, J shed 6 bases, and the junction held 10 bases outside the gene matches. The germline V gene has CDR1 SEHNR and CDR2 FQNEAQ (reference sequence). The CDR3 runs to 15 residues. This clone was found once. Two negative PCRs, clearance, or symptom resolution characterized the recovered Cohort 3 donors.

Sequenced: PBMCs or T cells enriched from blood (not recorded which). This sequence originates from a young woman who had recovered from COVID-19. The chain has TRBV7-9 and TRBJ2-7; 10 bases fit TRBD1. The CDR3 nucleotides are TGTGCCAGCAGCCCTCCCTCCGGGACAGGGGTCGAGCAGTACTTC. Protein: CASSPPSGTGVEQYF.